The source of this T cell receptor (gamma chain) is a study of gamma delta lymphoproliferative disorders and STAT genes. The wider study: Each gamma-chain library started from at least 50 ng of genomic DNA, using the LymphoTrack Dx TCRG Assay. Delta libraries were made per EuroClonality-NGS working group procedure. Study findings and constraints: Control T cells likely spanned varied maturation stages, whereas leukemic cells were skewed toward terminal effectors.

Relative to its sample, this clone is medium-sized. Its matching antigen is unknown. The V segment lost 1 base and the J segment 7 bases; nucleotides outside the gene matches: 4. The CDR3 totals 12 residues. The germline V gene has CDR1 VENAVY and CDR2 YDSYNSRV. TCRdb called clones from the multiplex PCR reads again using CATT. The sample lists approximately 2,200 gamma-chain clones; approximately 12% were seen once. The receptor sequences were amplified from genomic DNA of peripheral blood mononuclear cells. V is TRGV8 and J is TRGJ1 or TRGJ2. TCRdb does not report a J gene; here it was assigned by matching the DNA to germline references. Sequenced input: blood. The receptor was isolated from a human donor in good health. DNA for the CDR3: TGTGCCACCTGGGATAGTTGCTATAAGAAACTCTTT. Its protein product is CATWDSCYKKLF.